The 20 T cell receptor beta chains given below trace back to one sample, sequenced in a study of CD8 T cells in Susac syndrome. RNA, at about 0.45 to 1 ug, was reverse transcribed with random hexamers. A single record per CDR3 protein comes from TCRdb applying MiXCR to the immunoSEQ multiplex PCR reads. The sample holds about 300,000 distinct CDR3 sequences, 65% to 90% seen once. The specimen was CD8+ T cells from PBMCs. The receptors shown here come from a human donor with multiple sclerosis.

The CDR3 region has the DNA TGTGCCAGCAAGGGCTTAGGGAACACTGAAGCTTTCTTT. It encodes CASKGLGNTEAFF. The rearrangement uses TRBV28 and TRBJ1-1; no clear D. The CDR3 extends over 13 amino acids. Germline CDR1 and CDR2: MDHEN and SYDVKM. V lost 7 bases and J 1 base, leaving 10 bases between the germline ends.

This clonotype was seen only once. The chain recombines TRBV20-1 with TRBJ2-3, with 7 bases fitting TRBD2. This CDR3 is 15 amino acids long. Germline V gene lookup returns CDR1 DFQATT and CDR2 SNEGSKA (reference sequence). The trim removed 8 bases at V and 1 base at J, leaving 12 bases unmatched. This CDR3 reads CSFPRSGVRTDTQYF. The CDR3 DNA follows: TGCAGTTTCCCCCGAAGCGGGGTCCGCACAGATACGCAGTATTTT.

The chain carries TRBV4-1 and TRBJ2-7; 7 bases fit TRBD1. CDR3 length equals 13 residues. Per germline, CDR1 MGHRA and CDR2 YSYEKL. The V segment lost 6 bases and the J segment 5 bases; nucleotides outside the gene matches: 7. The CDR3 nucleotides are TGCGCCAGCAGATTGACAGGGAGCCACGAGCAGTACTTC. Amino acids: CASRLTGSHEQYF.

The rearrangement uses TRBV19 and TRBJ1-1; D is ambiguous. The CDR3 runs to 11 residues. The ends were cut back, 7 bases at V and 3 bases at J, with 6 bases in the middle. Germline V gene lookup returns CDR1 LNHDA and CDR2 SQIVND (reference sequence). CDR3 loop: CASTADTEAFF. The CDR3 nucleotides are TGTGCCAGTACCGCTGACACTGAAGCTTTCTTT.

The CDR3: CASSFSSEQFF. In DNA form, the CDR3 reads TGTGCCAGCAGCTTTTCTAGTGAGCAGTTCTTC. The chain combines TRBV5-6 with TRBJ2-1, with D uncertain. CDR3 length: 11 residues. Trimming left V 2 bases short and J 9 bases short, with 6 bases between. The V gene's germline CDR1 is SGHDT and CDR2 YYEEEE.

The V and J genes are TRBV9 and TRBJ1-3; no clear D gene. The germline gives CDR1 SGDLS, CDR2 YYNGEE. This CDR3 has 16 residues. Trimming removed 3 bases at V and 4 bases at J, with 17 bases between. CDR3 DNA sequence: TGTGCCAGCAGCGAGCTTATTATGACGGGAGGAAACACCATATATTTT. Protein sequence: CASSELIMTGGNTIYF.

The rearrangement uses TRBV4-3 and TRBJ2-1; D is unclear. The V end lost 0 bases, the J end lost 3 bases, and 12 bases lay between the germline ends. This CDR3 is 16 amino acids long. The V gene's germline CDR1 is LGHNA and CDR2 YSLEER. CDR3 coding DNA: TGCGCCAGCAGCCAAGATGAGGACGGGTACTACAATGAGCAGTTCTTC. Its translation is CASSQDEDGYYNEQFF.

The chain employs TRBV6-1 and TRBJ1-2, with D maybe TRBD1 (5 bases). This CDR3 has 16 residues. The ends were cut back, 7 bases at V and 5 bases at J, with 23 bases in the middle. Germline V lookup: CDR1 MNHNS, CDR2 SASEGT. CDR3 loop: CASTDRVRDGYYGYTF. CDR3 nucleotides: TGTGCCAGCACCGACCGGGTCCGGGACGGATATTATGGCTACACCTTC.

The rearrangement uses TRBV5-6 and TRBJ2-7; D is possibly TRBD1 (6 bases). Trimming shortened V by 4 bases and J by 6 bases, and 8 bases separated the two germline ends. Germline V gene lookup returns CDR1 SGHDT and CDR2 YYEEEE. CDR3 size: 11 residues. The CDR3 protein is CASSQGTEQYF. CDR3 bases: TGTGCCAGCAGCCAGGGGACCGAGCAGTACTTC. The variable domain in full, with the rest retrieved from reference TRBV5-6 and TRBJ2-7, is DAGVTQSPTHLIKTRGQQVTLRCSPKSGHDTVSWYQQALGQGPQFIFQYYEEEERQRGNFPDRFSGHQFPNYSSELNVNALLLGDSALYLCASSQGTEQYFGPGTRLTVT.

The chain links TRBV4-3 to TRBJ2-3; D may be TRBD1 or TRBD2 (5 bases each). Looked up from germline, CDR1 is LGHNA and CDR2 is YSLEER. The germline V and J ends were trimmed by 2 bases and 3 bases, with 18 bases remaining between them. CDR3 length: 17 residues. As DNA, the CDR3 is TGCGCCAGCAGCCAACGATGGGGGAGTGAGTTGACAGATACGCAGTATTTT. Translated: CASSQRWGSELTDTQYF.

V gene TRBV5-1 combines with J gene TRBJ2-1; D might be TRBD1 or TRBD2, each matching 5 bases. Germline values: CDR1 SGHRS, CDR2 YFSETQ. The CDR3 runs 16 residues. V dropped 0 bases and J dropped 10 bases, with 20 bases sitting between them. CDR3 in DNA: TGCGCCAGCAGCTTGGGGGGGAGCAAGTTGACGGCGGAGCAGTTCTTC. It codes for CASSLGGSKLTAEQFF. Using reference TRBV5-1 and TRBJ2-1 for the parts outside the CDR3, the full variable domain is KAGVTQTPRYLIKTRGQQVTLSCSPISGHRSVSWYQQTPGQGLQFLFEYFSETQRNKGNFPGRFSGRQFSNSRSEMNVSTLELGDSALYLCASSLGGSKLTAEQFFGPGTRLTVL.

This clonotype was seen more than once but under ten times. The rearrangement joins TRBV9 to TRBJ2-7; D unclear. This CDR3 has 14 amino acids. V was clipped by 0 bases and J by 2 bases, with 9 bases between them. Germline V gene data show CDR1 as SGDLS and CDR2 as YYNGEE. The DNA of the CDR3 is TGTGCCAGCAGCGTAGGTAAATCCCCCTACGAGCAGTACTTC. Translating gives CASSVGKSPYEQYF.

This clonotype turned up a few times. The gene calls are TRBV5-6 and TRBJ1-3; D remains ambiguous. This CDR3 comprises 14 residues. Trimming took off 4 bases at V and 0 bases at J, with 8 bases between the two ends. CDR1 SGHDT and CDR2 YYEEEE come from the germline V gene. CDR3 sequence: CASSIGSSGNTIYF. DNA of the CDR3: TGTGCCAGCAGCATTGGGTCCTCTGGAAACACCATATATTTT.

The rearrangement uses TRBV6-1 and TRBJ2-7; TRBD1 matches 9 bases. The CDR3 is 14 residues long. V lost 7 bases to trimming and J lost 3 bases; unmatched junction nucleotides: 7. Looked up from germline, CDR1 is MNHNS and CDR2 is SASEGT. CDR3 sequence (DNA): TGTGCCAGCACCACCGGGACAGGGAACTACGAGCAGTACTTC. Amino acid sequence: CASTTGTGNYEQYF.

This clonotype was counted only a few times. The J gene is TRBJ2-1, the V gene TRBV5-1; 7 bases agree with TRBD1. The CDR3 covers 14 residues. Unmatched junction bases numbered 5, after V lost 4 bases and J lost 4 bases. Germline V gives CDR1 SGHRS, CDR2 YFSETQ. The chain's CDR3 is CASSRNRGYNEQFF. CDR3 coding DNA: TGCGCCAGCAGCAGGAACAGGGGTTACAATGAGCAGTTCTTC.

This clonotype was detected ten times or more. The chain employs TRBV7-9 and TRBJ2-7; D may be TRBD1 (6 bases). Trimming cost V 0 bases and J 3 bases, with 12 bases left between them. Looked up from germline, CDR1 is SEHNR and CDR2 is FQNEAQ (reference sequence). The CDR3 contains 15 residues. Here the CDR3 reads CASSLAQGNLYEQYF. The CDR3 DNA reads as TGTGCCAGCAGCTTAGCGCAGGGGAATCTCTACGAGCAGTACTTC. Full variable domain (missing parts from reference TRBV7-9 and TRBJ2-7): DTGVSQNPRHKITKRGQNVTFRCDPISEHNRLYWYRQTLGQGPEFLTYFQNEAQLEKSRLLSDRFSAERPKGSFSTLEIQRTEQGDSAMYLCASSLAQGNLYEQYFGPGTRLTVT.

J is TRBJ2-7 and V is TRBV29-1, with D possibly matching TRBD1 (6 bases). The CDR3 is 10 amino acids. Trimming cost V 7 bases and J 11 bases, with 15 bases left between them. The germline V gene has CDR1 SQVTM and CDR2 ANQGSEA. CDR3 sequence reads: CSAIQGLEYF. CDR3 nucleotide sequence: TGCAGCGCCATACAGGGATTAGAGTACTTC.

The chain recombines TRBV4-3 with TRBJ1-1; no firm D call. This CDR3 spans 15 amino acids. CDR1 and CDR2 from the germline V gene are LGHNA and YSLEER. Trimming pared 0 bases from V and 1 base from J, leaving 9 bases between. CDR3 residues: CASSQDRNRNTEAFF. Written as DNA, the CDR3 is TGCGCCAGCAGCCAAGATCGGAACAGGAACACTGAAGCTTTCTTT.

This chain connects TRBV15 to TRBJ2-3; TRBD2 agrees at 9 bases. Germline V lookup: CDR1 LNHNV, CDR2 YYDKDF (reference sequence). CDR3 length: 16 amino acids. The ends lost 2 bases at V and 5 bases at J; junction bases unmatched: 8. CDR3: CATSRKAGGGGDTQYF. CDR3 sequence (DNA): TGTGCCACCAGCAGAAAAGCGGGAGGAGGTGGAGATACGCAGTATTTT.

The chain employs TRBV4-3 and TRBJ1-1; D is uncertain. Germline V gene sequence: CDR1 LGHNA, CDR2 YSLEER. The CDR3 contains 12 residues. V was trimmed by 0 bases and J by 11 bases, leaving 10 bases between them. CDR3 residues: CASSQESSRAFF. The CDR3 nucleotides are TGCGCCAGCAGCCAAGAATCCTCCCGGGCTTTCTTT.